What follows is one T cell receptor (beta chain) and its context. The antigen is undetermined. The junction shows a germline mismatch at one end, possibly a read error. These data come from a study of tumor-infiltrating lymphocytes in primary liver carcinoma. Unsorted bulk tissue of about 19-31 mg yielded co-extracted RNA and DNA. The template, about 500 ng total RNA, yielded TCR beta cDNA made with a constant-region primer. For TCR beta, libraries were produced by three nested multiplex PCR rounds using slightly modified ARM-PCR. TCRdb passed the multiplex PCR reads through MiXCR, listing each CDR3 protein once. The sample yields 50,000 to 60,000 distinct CDR3 sequences, around 82% seen once. Broader study findings: Relative to tumor region pairs, the tumor-adjacent and tumor-blood pairs showed overlap that was lower.

The sample consisted of liver tumor tissue from sampling region 5. Subset here: tumor region T5, tumor centre. The receptor was derived from a man aged 40-55 years with primary liver carcinoma and hepatitis B virus infection.

CDR3 coding DNA: TGTGACTGGAAGGGCGTTAACACTGAGGCTTCCTTT. It encodes CDWKGVNTEASF. The genes are TRBV30 and TRBJ1-1; no firm D call. The germline V gene has CDR1 GTSNPN and CDR2 SVGIG (reference sequence). The CDR3 totals 12 residues.